This TCR beta chain derives from a study of shared clonotypes between healthy human individuals. Findings and caveats of the study: Among the subsets, naive ones generally showed larger estimated richness than memory ones. Rarefaction demonstrated incomplete sorted-subset sequencing despite large depth.

Participating donors were healthy, HIV-negative adults free of recent acute infections or vaccinations. The investigators split CD4+ cells into a CD45RA+ naive subset and a CD45RA-negative memory subset. TCRdb's copy holds only in-frame clones and misses some; the assay was immunoSEQ multiplex PCR. The data contain a few million clones, 90% to 95% of them singletons. On this clone: Its antigen is undetermined.

The sequencing input was naive CD4+ T cells sorted from blood. Subset of the sample: CD45RA+ positively selected. This sequence originates from a man younger than 35 in good health.

The chain's CDR3 is CASTRTSGSNLNTGELFF. CDR3 nucleotides: TGTGCCAGTACTAGGACTAGCGGGAGTAACTTGAACACCGGGGAGCTGTTTTTT. The chain combines TRBV19 with TRBJ2-2, with 13 bases identical to TRBD2. CDR1 is LNHDA, CDR2 SQIVND, per germline (reference sequence). V shed 7 bases and J 1 base; nucleotides not matched to a gene: 9. CDR3 length equals 18 residues.